This TCR beta chain was captured in a study of shared clonotypes between healthy human individuals. Assay: immunoSEQ multiplex PCR; the TCRdb copy retains only in-frame clones and omits some. The data contain fewer than 850,000 clones, roughly 78% of them singletons. Study-level results: Sampling covered blood only; tissue repertoires likely differ. Relative to clonotypes present in all four donors, those not shared had lower generation probabilities.

In its sample, this clone was seen a few times. What it binds is unknown. All donors qualified as healthy HIV-negative adults and had experienced no recent acute infections or vaccinations. Sequencing was carried out using memory CD4+ T cells sorted from blood. Subset given: CD45RA-negative fraction. This receptor was taken from a woman aged 25 to 39 in good health.

The CDR3, as DNA: TGTGCCAGCAGTTCCGTTTCGGACACTGAAGCTTTCTTT. Translation gives CASSSVSDTEAFF. The V gene is TRBV28, the J gene TRBJ1-1; no clear D gene. From germline, CDR1 is MDHEN and CDR2 SYDVKM. The CDR3 is 13 residues long. V dropped 4 bases and J dropped 3 bases, with 9 bases sitting between them.